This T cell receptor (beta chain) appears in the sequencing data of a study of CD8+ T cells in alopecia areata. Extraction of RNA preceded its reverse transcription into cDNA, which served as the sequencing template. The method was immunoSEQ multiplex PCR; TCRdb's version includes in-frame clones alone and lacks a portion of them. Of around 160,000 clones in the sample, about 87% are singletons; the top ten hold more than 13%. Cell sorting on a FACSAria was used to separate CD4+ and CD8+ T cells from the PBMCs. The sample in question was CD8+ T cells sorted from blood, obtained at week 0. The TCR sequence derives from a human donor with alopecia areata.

The CDR3 spells CASRSGSQETQYF. Written as DNA, the CDR3 is TGTGCCAGCAGATCTGGATCCCAAGAGACCCAGTACTTC. V gene TRBV11-2 combines with J gene TRBJ2-5; D is unresolved. With 6 bases removed from V and 1 base from J, the gap between germline ends came to 9 bases. CDR1 and CDR2 (germline): SGHAT, FQNNGV. The CDR3 runs to 13 residues.